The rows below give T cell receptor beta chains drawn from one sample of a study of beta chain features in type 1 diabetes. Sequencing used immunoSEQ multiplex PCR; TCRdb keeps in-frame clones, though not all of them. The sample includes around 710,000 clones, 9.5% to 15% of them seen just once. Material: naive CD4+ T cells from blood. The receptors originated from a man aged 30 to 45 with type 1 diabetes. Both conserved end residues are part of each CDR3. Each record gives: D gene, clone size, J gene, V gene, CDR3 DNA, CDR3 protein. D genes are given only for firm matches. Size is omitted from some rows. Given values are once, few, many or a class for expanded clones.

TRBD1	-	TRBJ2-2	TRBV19	TGTGCCAGTAGCCCTGACAGGGGAAGTTCCACCGGGGAGCTGTTTTTT	CASSPDRGSSTGELFF
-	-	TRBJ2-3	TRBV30	TGTGCCTGGAGTGGATACACAGATACGCAGTATTTT	CAWSGYTDTQYF
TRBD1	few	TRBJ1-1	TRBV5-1	TGCGCCAGCAGCTCTTGGACAGGGATGGCTTTCTTT	CASSSWTGMAFF
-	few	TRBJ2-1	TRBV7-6	TGTGCCAGCAGCCTACAGACAGGGACTCCCCTCTATGAGCAGTTCTTC	CASSLQTGTPLYEQFF
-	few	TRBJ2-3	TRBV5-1	TGCGCCAGCAGCTTCACAGCCGGCACAGATACGCAGTATTTT	CASSFTAGTDTQYF
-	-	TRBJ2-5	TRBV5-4	TGTGCCAGCAGCCCCCCGGGGAAAGAGACCCAGTACTTC	CASSPPGKETQYF
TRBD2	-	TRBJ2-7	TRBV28	TGTGCCAGCAGTTTGGAGGGGACTACCTCTGGGCAGTACTTC	CASSLEGTTSGQYF
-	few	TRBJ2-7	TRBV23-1	TGCGCCATTCTTCGGGGAGGTACTTCCTACGAGCAGTACTTC	CAILRGGTSYEQYF
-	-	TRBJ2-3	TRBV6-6	TGTGCCAGCAGTCTTCAGCGGAGGATGCGCACAGATACGCAGTATTTT	CASSLQRRMRTDTQYF
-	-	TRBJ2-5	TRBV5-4	TGTGCCAGCAGCTTGGCAGGGATCCAAGAGACCCAGTACTTC	CASSLAGIQETQYF
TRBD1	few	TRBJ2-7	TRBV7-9	TGTGCCAGCAGCTCCGGACAGGGCTTCTACGAGCAGTACTTC	CASSSGQGFYEQYF
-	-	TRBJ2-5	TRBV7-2	TGTGCCAGCAGCTTAGCGGGGGCTTCGGAGACCCAGTACTTC	CASSLAGASETQYF
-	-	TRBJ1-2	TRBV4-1	TGCGCCAGCAGCCATATAGGCAGCCTTGGGGGCACCTTC	CASSHIGSLGGTF
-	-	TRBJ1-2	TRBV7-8	TGTGCCAGCAGCTCGGGGACGAGCTACACCTTC	CASSSGTSYTF
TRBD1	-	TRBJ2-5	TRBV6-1	TGTGCCAGCAGTGATTTAACAGGGGCTCAAGAGACCCAGTACTTC	CASSDLTGAQETQYF
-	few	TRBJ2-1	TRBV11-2	TGTGCCAGCAGAAAGATGGGAAGACCCAGAGGGTTCTTC	CASRKMGRPRGFF
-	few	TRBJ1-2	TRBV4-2	TGTGCCAGCAGCCAAGGGGCAGGGGAGACAAACTATGGCTACACCTTC	CASSQGAGETNYGYTF
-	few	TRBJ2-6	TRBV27	TGTGCCAGCAGTTTTGTAACGGGGGCCAACGTCCTGACTTTC	CASSFVTGANVLTF
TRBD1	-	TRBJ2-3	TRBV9	TGTGCCAGCAGCCGGACAGGGGCTGGTCCAGATACGCAGTATTTT	CASSRTGAGPDTQYF
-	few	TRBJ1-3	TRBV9	TGTGCCAGCAGCGTAGCTTCACAGCGCTCTGGAAACACCATATATTTT	CASSVASQRSGNTIYF
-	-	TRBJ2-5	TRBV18	TGTGCCAGCTCACCAACCCCGACGGGGACCCAGTACTTC	CASSPTPTGTQYF
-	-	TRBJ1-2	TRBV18	TGTGCCAGCGGACCGACGGGAGGCGGCTACACCTTC	CASGPTGGGYTF
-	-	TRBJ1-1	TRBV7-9	TGTGCCAGCAGCGCACCGGGGATGAACACTGAAGCTTTCTTT	CASSAPGMNTEAFF
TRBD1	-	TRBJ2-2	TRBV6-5	TGTGCCAGCAGGTCCGGGACAGTTAACACCGGGGAGCTGTTTTTT	CASRSGTVNTGELFF
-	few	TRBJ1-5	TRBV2	TGTGCCAGCAGCGGAAACAGAGATAGCAATCAGCCCCAGCATTTT	CASSGNRDSNQPQHF
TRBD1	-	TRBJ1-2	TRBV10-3	TGTGCCATCGGACAGGACTATGGCTACACCTTC	CAIGQDYGYTF
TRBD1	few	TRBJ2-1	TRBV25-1	TGTGCCAGCAGTGAATTGACAGGGATGGCCTACAATGAGCAGTTCTTC	CASSELTGMAYNEQFF
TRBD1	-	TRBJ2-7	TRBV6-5	TGTGCCAGCAGTTCCCGACAGGGGTTATCCTACGAGCAGTACTTC	CASSSRQGLSYEQYF